This T cell receptor beta chain emerged from a study of tumor-infiltrating lymphocytes in primary liver carcinoma. With a constant-region primer, TCR beta cDNA was made from approximately 500 ng of total RNA. Nested multiplex PCR, run for three rounds with slightly modified ARM-PCR, yielded TCR beta libraries. PCR rounds one and two used TRBV1-TRBV30 forward primers with a C-beta reverse primer for about 9 cycles each. In TCRdb, the multiplex PCR reads were re-called with MiXCR into one record per CDR3 protein. The data show more than 95,000 distinct CDR3 sequences, with 55% to 75% seen just once and 8% to 9% held by the top ten. Both RNA and DNA were isolated together from approximately 20-30 mg of bulk tissue that had not been sorted. The length of the CDR3 is 14 residues. Germline CDR1 and CDR2: MGHRA and YSYEKL. In the case of this clonotype: The junction and the germline gene differ at one end; a read error may be behind it.

The rearrangement joins TRBV4-1 to TRBJ1-1, with 7 positions matching TRBD1. The clonotype comes from a woman aged 60-75 years with primary liver carcinoma and hepatitis B virus infection. Sequencing was done on a sample of liver tumor tissue from sampling region 3. Noted subset: tumor region T3, left-lateral pole. CDR3 nucleotides: TGCGCCAGCAGCCGGGACAGACTCAACACTGAAGTTTTCTTT. Its protein product is CASSRDRLNTEVFF.